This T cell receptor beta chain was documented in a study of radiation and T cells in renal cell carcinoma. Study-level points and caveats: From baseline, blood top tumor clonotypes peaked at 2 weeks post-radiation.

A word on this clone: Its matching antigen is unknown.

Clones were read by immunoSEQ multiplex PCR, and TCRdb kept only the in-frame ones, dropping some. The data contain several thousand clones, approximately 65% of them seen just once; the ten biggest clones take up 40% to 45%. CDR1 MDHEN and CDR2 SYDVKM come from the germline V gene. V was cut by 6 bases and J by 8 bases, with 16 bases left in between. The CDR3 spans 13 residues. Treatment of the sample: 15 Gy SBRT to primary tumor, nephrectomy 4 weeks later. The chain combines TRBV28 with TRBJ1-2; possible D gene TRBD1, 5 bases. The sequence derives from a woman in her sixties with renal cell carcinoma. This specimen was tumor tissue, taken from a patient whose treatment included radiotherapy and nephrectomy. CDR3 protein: CASREVGDGGYTF. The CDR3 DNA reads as TGTGCCAGCAGGGAGGTAGGGGATGGAGGCTACACCTTC.